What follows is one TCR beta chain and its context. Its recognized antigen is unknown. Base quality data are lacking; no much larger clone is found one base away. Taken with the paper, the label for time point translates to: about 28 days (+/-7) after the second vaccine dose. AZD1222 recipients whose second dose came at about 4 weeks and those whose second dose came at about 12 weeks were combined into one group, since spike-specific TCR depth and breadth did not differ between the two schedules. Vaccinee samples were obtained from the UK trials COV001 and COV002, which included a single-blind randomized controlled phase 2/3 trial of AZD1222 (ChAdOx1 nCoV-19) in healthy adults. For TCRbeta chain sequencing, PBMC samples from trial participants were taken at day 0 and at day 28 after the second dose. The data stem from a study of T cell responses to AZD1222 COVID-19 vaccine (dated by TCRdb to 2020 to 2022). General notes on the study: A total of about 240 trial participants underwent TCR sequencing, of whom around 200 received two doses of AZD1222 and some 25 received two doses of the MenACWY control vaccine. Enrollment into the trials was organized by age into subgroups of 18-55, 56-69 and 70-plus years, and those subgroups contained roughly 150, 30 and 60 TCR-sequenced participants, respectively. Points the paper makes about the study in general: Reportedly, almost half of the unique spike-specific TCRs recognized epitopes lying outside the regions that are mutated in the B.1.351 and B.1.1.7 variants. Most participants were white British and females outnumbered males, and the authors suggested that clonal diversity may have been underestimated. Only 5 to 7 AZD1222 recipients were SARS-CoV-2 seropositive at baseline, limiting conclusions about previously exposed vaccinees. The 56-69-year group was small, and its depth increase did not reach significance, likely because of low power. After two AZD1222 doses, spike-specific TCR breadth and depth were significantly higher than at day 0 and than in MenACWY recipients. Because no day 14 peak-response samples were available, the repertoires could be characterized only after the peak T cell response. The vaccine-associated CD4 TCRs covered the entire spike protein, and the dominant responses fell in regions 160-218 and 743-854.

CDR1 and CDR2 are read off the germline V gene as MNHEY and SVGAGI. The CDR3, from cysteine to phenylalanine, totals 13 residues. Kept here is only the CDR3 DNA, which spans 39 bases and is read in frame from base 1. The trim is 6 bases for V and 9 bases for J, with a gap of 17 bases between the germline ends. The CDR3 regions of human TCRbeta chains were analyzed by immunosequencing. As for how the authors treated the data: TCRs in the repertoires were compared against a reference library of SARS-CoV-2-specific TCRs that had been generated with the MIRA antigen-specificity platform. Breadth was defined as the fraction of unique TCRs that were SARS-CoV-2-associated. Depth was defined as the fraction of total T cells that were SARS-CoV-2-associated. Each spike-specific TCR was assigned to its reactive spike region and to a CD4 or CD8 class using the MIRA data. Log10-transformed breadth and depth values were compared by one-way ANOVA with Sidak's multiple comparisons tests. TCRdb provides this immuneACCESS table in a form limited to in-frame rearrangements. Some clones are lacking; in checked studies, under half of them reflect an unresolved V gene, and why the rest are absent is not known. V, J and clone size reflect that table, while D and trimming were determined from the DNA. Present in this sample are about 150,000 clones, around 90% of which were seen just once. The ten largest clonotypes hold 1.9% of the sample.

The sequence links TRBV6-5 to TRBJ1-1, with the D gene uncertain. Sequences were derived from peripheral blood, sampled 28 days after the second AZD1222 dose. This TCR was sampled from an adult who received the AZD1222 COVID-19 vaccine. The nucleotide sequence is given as TGTGCCAGCAGCCAGACCTTCGATCGTAAAGCTTTCTTT. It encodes CASSQTFDRKAFF.